A single sample gave rise to the 3 T cell receptor beta chains below, sequenced in a study of cytomegalovirus exposure and HLA in healthy donors. It was with 60 Vbeta and 13 Jbeta primers that the PCR ran. Sequenced by immunoSEQ multiplex PCR; TCRdb stores in-frame clones only, minus some. The sample consists of over 90,000 clones, 50% to 80% of them appearing once. The sequencing input was PBMCs. The receptor source for this set is a man in his 60s in good health and CMV-seronegative.

The V gene is TRBV5-6, the J gene TRBJ2-7; weak D call: TRBD2 (6 bases). V lost 0 bases to trimming and J lost 6 bases, with 7 bases between them. Germline loops: CDR1 SGHDT, CDR2 YYEEEE. CDR3 length equals 12 residues. The CDR3 bases are TGTGCCAGCAGCTTGGGTAGCGGCGAGCAGTACTTC. This encodes CASSLGSGEQYF.

The V gene is TRBV14, the J gene TRBJ2-7, with 7 bases fitting TRBD2. CDR1 is SGHDN, CDR2 FVKESK, per germline. CDR3 length: 14 residues. Trimming cost V 4 bases and J 0 bases; bases outside gene matches: 3. DNA of the CDR3: TGTGCCAGCAGCCGTGGGGGGGGCTCCTACGAGCAGTACTTC. This sequence encodes CASSRGGGSYEQYF.

For the CDR3, the DNA is TGTGCCAGCAGCCGAAGAATAGCAGTCGGCTCCTACAATGAGCAGTTCTTC. Translation: CASSRRIAVGSYNEQFF. The chain uses TRBV9 and TRBJ2-1; no definite D call. Looked up from germline, CDR1 is SGDLS and CDR2 is YYNGEE. CDR3 length: 17 residues. The V end was cut by 4 bases, the J end by 0 bases, with 17 bases between.